The sequence of this T cell receptor (beta chain) was determined in a study of shared clonotypes between healthy human individuals. Comments on this clone: Antigen: not known.

None of the donors, who were healthy HIV-negative adults, had recently had acute infections or vaccinations. The CDR3 covers 13 residues. The germline gives CDR1 SGHTA, CDR2 FQGNSA. V was clipped by 2 bases and J by 2 bases, with 6 bases between them. Study-wide results and caveats: Shared clonotypes: about 4.6% naive CD4, about 3.5% naive CD8, roughly 2.2% memory CD4, about 0.4% memory CD8.

The method was immunoSEQ multiplex PCR; TCRdb's version includes in-frame clones alone and lacks a portion of them. In the table there are 2 million to 3 million clones, roughly 93% of which are singletons. The receptor comes from a man between 18 and 29 years old in good health. Some clones in this sample may be carry-over from other donors' samples. Sample: naive CD4+ T cells from PBMCs. The sample's subset: CD45RA+ positively selected. The chain employs TRBV7-2 and TRBJ1-2, with TRBD1 as a possible D gene (6 bases). This chain's CDR3 is CASSLQGNYGYTF. The CDR3 coding sequence is TGTGCCAGCAGCTTACAGGGGAACTATGGCTACACCTTC.